These T cell receptor beta chains were read from a single sample in a study of cytomegalovirus exposure and HLA in healthy donors. Sequencing was performed with immunoSEQ multiplex PCR; in TCRdb, only in-frame clones are kept and a portion is missing. The sample holds 150,000 to 200,000 clones, about 79% seen once. Sequences were obtained from PBMCs. These receptors were collected from a woman aged 45-59 years in good health and CMV-seropositive. Both conserved end residues are part of each CDR3. Fields, in order: CDR3 length, J gene, V gene, clone size, D gene, CDR3 protein, CDR3 DNA. D genes are given only for firm matches. Rows give clone size only sometimes, using once, few, many, or a class for an expanded clone.

len: 16; j_gene: TRBJ2-3; v_gene: TRBV4-3; abundance: NA; d_gene: TRBD2; CDR3aa: CASSHSGGLGGDTQYF; CDR3nt: TGCGCCAGCAGCCACAGCGGGGGCCTCGGGGGAGATACGCAGTATTTT
len: 15; j_gene: TRBJ2-1; v_gene: TRBV7-2; abundance: NA; d_gene: NA; CDR3aa: CASTKNDLRVDEQFF; CDR3nt: TGTGCCAGCACCAAAAACGATTTGCGGGTGGATGAGCAGTTCTTC
len: 15; j_gene: TRBJ2-7; v_gene: TRBV6-5; abundance: NA; d_gene: TRBD1; CDR3aa: CASGARARGTYEQYF; CDR3nt: TGTGCCAGCGGGGCAAGGGCCAGGGGGACCTACGAGCAGTACTTC
len: 14; j_gene: TRBJ1-2; v_gene: TRBV7-8; abundance: NA; d_gene: TRBD1; CDR3aa: CASSKTGGLGGYTF; CDR3nt: TGTGCCAGCAGCAAAACAGGGGGATTGGGCGGCTACACCTTC
len: 15; j_gene: TRBJ1-2; v_gene: TRBV6-6; abundance: NA; d_gene: TRBD1; CDR3aa: CASWRTGGTLEGYTF; CDR3nt: TGTGCCAGCTGGAGGACAGGGGGAACATTGGAGGGCTACACCTTC
len: 15; j_gene: TRBJ2-7; v_gene: TRBV5-4; abundance: NA; d_gene: TRBD2; CDR3aa: CASSSIAGSVYEQYF; CDR3nt: TGTGCCAGCAGCTCTATAGCGGGGTCCGTCTACGAGCAGTACTTC
len: 14; j_gene: TRBJ2-3; v_gene: TRBV7-2; abundance: NA; d_gene: NA; CDR3aa: CASRKALVSDTQYF; CDR3nt: TGTGCCAGCAGGAAGGCTCTAGTTTCAGATACGCAGTATTTT
len: 14; j_gene: TRBJ2-1; v_gene: TRBV5-4; abundance: NA; d_gene: TRBD2; CDR3aa: CASGRAGGRNEQFF; CDR3nt: TGTGCCAGCGGGAGGGCGGGGGGGCGAAATGAGCAGTTCTTC
len: 14; j_gene: TRBJ2-3; v_gene: TRBV11-2; abundance: once; d_gene: TRBD2; CDR3aa: CASIYSGGGDTQYF; CDR3nt: TGTGCCAGCATCTATAGCGGGGGGGGAGATACGCAGTATTTT
len: 14; j_gene: TRBJ2-5; v_gene: TRBV5-1; abundance: few; d_gene: NA; CDR3aa: CASSLGATQETQYF; CDR3nt: TGCGCCAGCAGCCTAGGGGCCACCCAAGAGACCCAGTACTTC
len: 11; j_gene: TRBJ2-7; v_gene: TRBV2; abundance: NA; d_gene: NA; CDR3aa: CASSELAHQYF; CDR3nt: TGTGCCAGCAGTGAACTGGCACATCAGTACTTC
len: 14; j_gene: TRBJ1-2; v_gene: TRBV10-3; abundance: NA; d_gene: NA; CDR3aa: CATGRGAGNYGYTF; CDR3nt: TGTGCCACCGGGCGGGGGGCAGGTAACTATGGCTACACCTTC
len: 15; j_gene: TRBJ2-2; v_gene: TRBV6-6; abundance: NA; d_gene: TRBD1; CDR3aa: CASSPGTGFTGELFF; CDR3nt: TGTGCCAGCAGTCCCGGGACAGGATTCACCGGGGAGCTGTTTTTT
len: 17; j_gene: TRBJ2-1; v_gene: TRBV12-2; abundance: NA; d_gene: NA; CDR3aa: CASRLNQASVVLYEQFF; CDR3nt: TGTGCAAGTCGCCTCAACCAAGCTAGCGTCGTTTTGTATGAGCAGTTCTTC
len: 13; j_gene: TRBJ1-2; v_gene: TRBV6-5; abundance: NA; d_gene: NA; CDR3aa: CASRGAGAGGYTF; CDR3nt: TGTGCCAGCAGAGGAGCAGGGGCGGGCGGCTACACCTTC
len: 15; j_gene: TRBJ2-6; v_gene: TRBV19; abundance: NA; d_gene: NA; CDR3aa: CASSEQGFGANVLTF; CDR3nt: TGTGCCAGTAGTGAACAGGGTTTTGGGGCCAACGTCCTGACTTTC
len: 15; j_gene: TRBJ2-6; v_gene: TRBV28; abundance: NA; d_gene: NA; CDR3aa: CASSLSGAGANVLTF; CDR3nt: TGTGCCAGCAGTTTATCCGGGGCTGGGGCCAACGTCCTGACTTTC
len: 15; j_gene: TRBJ1-1; v_gene: TRBV30; abundance: NA; d_gene: TRBD1; CDR3aa: CAWSVQGALRTEAFF; CDR3nt: TGTGCCTGGAGTGTACAGGGGGCGCTGAGGACTGAAGCTTTCTTT